This T cell receptor (beta chain) was documented in a study of somatic mutations in cytotoxic T cells in rheumatoid arthritis. Across the whole study: Patient blood, which was peripheral blood collected as 30 ml EDTA, was drawn right after diagnosis and before any treatment started. Using a FACSAria II or Sony SH800, a portion of the V beta antibody-stained T-cell populations were flow-sorted at nearly 100% purity, and among those populations were V beta1+ cells that were then sequenced for TCRB. Notes on the study in general: CD8+ T cells showed clonality that did not differ significantly between patients with rheumatoid arthritis and age-matched healthy controls.

Positive magnetic bead selection, which isolated the CD4+ and CD8+ cells, was followed by a flow cytometry check of purity. Regarding this clone: As yet, its antigen is unknown.

V lost 6 bases and J lost 0, with 8 bases in between. The CDR3 runs to 13 residues. The V gene's germline CDR1 is MNHEY and CDR2 SVGAGI. Libraries were prepared by immunoSEQ multiplex PCR; TCRdb keeps only in-frame clonotypes and omits some of them. The top ten clones hold roughly 29% of a sample with 13,000 or so clones, 82% of them seen once. V and J are TRBV6-5 and TRBJ1-2; perhaps TRBD1 as D (5 bases). The clonotype originates from an adult with rheumatoid arthritis. Source material: CD8+ T cells sorted from blood. CDR3: CASRPGANYGYTF. For the CDR3, the DNA is TGTGCCAGCAGACCGGGGGCTAACTATGGCTACACCTTC.